The 24 T cell receptor beta chains reported below all come from one sample, sequenced in a study of CD8 T cells in ankylosing spondylitis. Using its own MiXCR run on the 5' RACE reads, TCRdb lists one record per CDR3 protein. The repertoire holds about 250,000 distinct CDR3 sequences, with over 7% as singletons. The source material was blood, either unsorted or a sorted T cell fraction (not recorded which). All receptors come from a female donor with ankylosing spondylitis or in good health (not recorded which).

This clonotype was picked up many times. The rearrangement joins TRBV7-9 to TRBJ2-1; D call uncertain. This CDR3 spans 12 amino acids. V gave up 5 bases and J gave up 7 bases, with 9 bases separating them. Per germline, CDR1 SEHNR and CDR2 FQNEAQ (reference sequence). The DNA of the CDR3 is TGTGCCAGCAGCGAAGATTGGAATGAGCAGTTCTTC. This translates into CASSEDWNEQFF. The variable domain in full, completed from reference TRBV7-9 and TRBJ2-1, reads DTGVSQNPRHKITKRGQNVTFRCDPISEHNRLYWYRQTLGQGPEFLTYFQNEAQLEKSRLLSDRFSAERPKGSFSTLEIQRTEQGDSAMYLCASSEDWNEQFFGPGTRLTVL.

In this sample, this clonotype turned up many times. The chain uses TRBV14 and TRBJ2-7; 9 bases map to TRBD2. Per germline, CDR1 SGHDN and CDR2 FVKESK. The CDR3 consists of 14 residues. Germline trimming cut 0 bases from V and 10 bases from J; bases unmatched to any gene: 7. The DNA of the CDR3 is TGTGCCAGCAGCCAAGATTCTACTAGCGGGCCCCAGTACTTC. This translates into CASSQDSTSGPQYF.

This clonotype was counted many times. The chain recombines TRBV18 with TRBJ1-1; D uncertain. Trimming removed 1 base at V and 4 bases at J, with 4 bases between. The CDR3 consists of 12 residues. The germline V gene has CDR1 KGHSH and CDR2 LQKENI. In nucleotides, the CDR3 is TGTGCCAGCTCACCACTGGGCACTGAAGCTTTCTTT. It translates to CASSPLGTEAFF.

This clonotype was found many times. This chain joins TRBV7-2 and TRBJ2-1, with 13 bases that match TRBD2. CDR3 size: 15 residues. The V segment lost 2 bases and the J segment 9 bases; nucleotides outside the gene matches: 4. The germline gives CDR1 SGHTA, CDR2 FQGNSA. The CDR3 is CASSLTTSGGGEQFF. The CDR3 DNA sequence: TGTGCCAGCAGCTTAACTACTAGCGGGGGGGGTGAGCAGTTCTTC. Full variable domain (missing parts from reference TRBV7-2 and TRBJ2-1): GAGVSQSPSNKVTEKGKDVELRCDPISGHTALYWYRQSLGQGLEFLIYFQGNSAPDKSGLPSDRFSAERTGGSVSTLTIQRTQQEDSAVYLCASSLTTSGGGEQFFGPGTRLTVL.

This rearrangement joins TRBV7-9 to TRBJ2-7; TRBD1 matches 9 bases. Germline V CDR1 and CDR2: SEHNR, FQNEAQ (reference sequence). V trimming: 8 bases; J trimming: 5 bases; junction bases outside the gene matches: 13. The CDR3 length is 15 residues. In DNA form, the CDR3 reads TGTGCCAGCTCCAAGCCGGGACAGGGCATCAACGAGCAGTACTTC. This sequence encodes CASSKPGQGINEQYF.

The chain combines TRBV20-1 with TRBJ1-4; 11 bases are a match to TRBD1. This CDR3 has 15 amino acids. J lost 3 bases, V lost 6 bases, and 6 bases had no gene match. Per germline, CDR1 DFQATT and CDR2 SNEGSKA (reference sequence). The CDR3: CSARDRGAANEKLFF. DNA for the CDR3: TGCAGTGCGAGGGACAGGGGGGCAGCTAATGAAAAACTGTTTTTT.

This clonotype was detected many times. The genes are TRBV7-6 and TRBJ2-7; tentative D call: TRBD2 (6 bases). Germline CDR1 is SGHVS and CDR2 is FNYEAQ. The CDR3 spans 15 residues. Trimming cost V 1 base and J 0 bases, with 10 bases left between them. Here the CDR3 DNA reads TGTGCCAGCAGCTTAGGTAGCGGACCCTCCTACGAGCAGTACTTC. It specifies CASSLGSGPSYEQYF.

The CDR3 loop is CSAELAGRSSYNEQFF. The CDR3 DNA is TGCAGTGCTGAACTAGCGGGCCGGAGCTCCTACAATGAGCAGTTCTTC. The chain joins TRBV20-1 to TRBJ2-1; 9 bases match TRBD2. The CDR3 is 16 amino acids. Germline-derived CDR1 and CDR2 are DFQATT and SNEGSKA (reference sequence). V was pared by 5 bases and J by 0 bases, with 8 bases of the junction left unmatched.

As regards this clonotype: At one end, the junction sequence differs from germline, possibly due to a read error. The chain couples TRBV4-1 to TRBJ2-7; 9 positions agree with TRBD2. The CDR3 extends over 20 amino acids. Germline V CDR1 and CDR2: MGHRA, YSYEKL. CDR3 bases: TGCGTCAGCAGCCAAGCCCAGGGGAGCCTACTAGCGGGCAGCTCCTACGAGCAGTACTTC. Protein: CVSSQAQGSLLAGSSYEQYF.

This clonotype was seen repeatedly, ten times or more. The V gene is TRBV4-3, the J gene TRBJ2-2; D remains ambiguous. The germline gives CDR1 LGHNA, CDR2 YSLEER. This CDR3 comprises 14 residues. Between the trimmed V and J ends, which lost 4 bases and 2 bases, there was a span of 8 bases. For the CDR3, the DNA is TGCGCCAGCAGCCTCAGCTTTAACACCGGGGAGCTGTTTTTT. It yields the protein CASSLSFNTGELFF.

This clonotype was seen many times. The gene calls are TRBV5-1 and TRBJ2-7; TRBD1 aligns across 10 bases. The germline gives CDR1 SGHRS, CDR2 YFSETQ. The CDR3 is made up of 15 amino acids. V gave up 4 bases and J gave up 5 bases; unmatched junction bases: 9. In DNA, the CDR3 is TGCGCCAGCAGCCTGGCCGGGACAGGGGCCAACGAGCAGTACTTC. Translated: CASSLAGTGANEQYF.

This clonotype has ten or more counts. The chain recombines TRBV20-1 with TRBJ1-6, with D maybe TRBD1 (6 bases). Germline lookup yields CDR1 DFQATT and CDR2 SNEGSKA (reference sequence). The ends were cut back, 6 bases at V and 0 bases at J, with 18 bases in the middle. The CDR3 length is 17 residues. In DNA, the CDR3 is TGCAGTGCCCTGAACTTAGCGGACAGCTCCTATAATTCACCCCTCCACTTT. Translation: CSALNLADSSYNSPLHF.

This clonotype showed up many times. CDR3 nucleotides: TGCAGTGCTAGAGATTCTAGCGGGAGGAGTATAGATACGCAGTATTTT. Protein product: CSARDSSGRSIDTQYF. This chain joins TRBV20-1 and TRBJ2-3; 11 bases agree with TRBD2. The CDR3 length is 16 residues. Trimming removed 0 bases from V and 5 bases from J; junction bases left unmatched: 7. CDR1 and CDR2 from the germline V gene are DFQATT and SNEGSKA (reference sequence).

In this sample, this clonotype turned up many times. This chain joins TRBV20-1 and TRBJ2-7, with D perhaps matching TRBD2 (6 bases). The CDR3 loop spans 15 amino acids. Per germline, CDR1 DFQATT and CDR2 SNEGSKA (reference sequence). The ends were cut back, 1 base at V and 0 bases at J, with 13 bases in the middle. The CDR3 DNA sequence: TGCAGTGCTAGAGGGCTAGCGCGGAGCTCCTACGAGCAGTACTTC. This gives the protein CSARGLARSSYEQYF.

This clonotype was detected only a few times. V gene TRBV19 combines with J gene TRBJ2-7, with TRBD2 matching over 8 bases. The CDR3 consists of 14 residues. V gave up 7 bases and J gave up 1 base; unmatched junction bases: 6. Germline V gene sequence: CDR1 LNHDA, CDR2 SQIVND (reference sequence). The CDR3 loop is CASKPAGDSYEQYF. CDR3 nucleotides: TGTGCCAGTAAACCAGCGGGAGATTCCTACGAGCAGTACTTC.

This clonotype occurred a few times. The rearrangement links TRBV14 to TRBJ2-3; no reliable D call. The V end lost 1 base, the J end lost 11 bases, and 10 bases lay between the germline ends. The CDR3 is made up of 12 amino acids. The germline CDR1 and CDR2 sequences are SGHDN and FVKESK. The CDR3: CASSQVRMRQYF. CDR3 DNA: TGTGCCAGCAGCCAAGTGAGGATGAGGCAGTATTTT.

This clonotype was counted many times. A read error may produce the germline difference seen at one junction end. V usage is TRBV4-3 and J usage is TRBJ2-1; either TRBD1 or TRBD2 may fit D (5 bases each). The CDR3 consists of 13 residues. Germline lookup yields CDR1 LGHNA and CDR2 YSLEER. CDR3 in amino acids: CASSQGRNNEQFF. CDR3 sequence (DNA): TGTGCCAGCAGCCAGGGACGGAACAATGAGCAGTTCTTC.

This clonotype appeared many times. V and J are TRBV2 and TRBJ2-2; D is ambiguous. The CDR3 consists of 14 residues. The V and J ends lost 6 bases and 0 bases respectively, with 8 bases between them. Germline V lookup: CDR1 SNHLY, CDR2 FYNNEI. The CDR3 nucleotides read TGTGCCAGCAGGACTGGCGCGAACACCGGGGAGCTGTTTTTT. This codes for CASRTGANTGELFF.

This clonotype was counted many times. The chain links TRBV27 to TRBJ2-7, with 7 bases aligning to TRBD1. V trimming: 6 bases; J trimming: 0 bases; junction bases outside the gene matches: 8. The CDR3 sequence is 15 residues long. The germline CDR1 and CDR2 sequences are MNHEY and SMNVEV (reference sequence). The CDR3 DNA reads TGTGCCAGCAGCCCCGGGACAGTAGTCTCCTACGAGCAGTACTTC. The encoded protein is CASSPGTVVSYEQYF.

The rearrangement links TRBV3-1 to TRBJ2-2; 9 nucleotides agree with TRBD1. CDR3 length: 18 amino acids. The V gene's germline CDR1 is LGHDT and CDR2 YNNKEL (reference sequence). Here the CDR3 reads CTFCRFYATGTGTGELFF. In DNA form, the CDR3 reads TGTACCTTCTGCCGTTTTTATGCAACCGGGACAGGGACCGGGGAGCTGTTTTTT.

This clonotype occurred many times. The chain uses TRBV5-1 and TRBJ2-7; TRBD1 agrees at 7 bases. The CDR3 contains 12 residues. CDR1 SGHRS and CDR2 YFSETQ come from the germline V gene. J lost 3 bases, V lost 5 bases, and 2 bases had no gene match. CDR3 DNA: TGCGCCAGCAGAGGACAGGACTACGAGCAGTACTTC. This sequence encodes CASRGQDYEQYF.

This clonotype was counted many times. The V and J genes are TRBV27 and TRBJ2-1; 9 bases align to TRBD2. Trimming took 3 bases from V and 2 from J; bases not matched to a gene: 5. This CDR3 is built from 16 residues. Germline assignment: CDR1 MNHEY and CDR2 SMNVEV (reference sequence). CDR3: CASSFAGTSPYNEQFF. For the CDR3, the DNA is TGTGCCAGCAGTTTCGCCGGGACTAGCCCCTACAATGAGCAGTTCTTC.

In this sample, this clonotype turned up many times. The chain is built from TRBV6-6 and TRBJ1-1, with D perhaps TRBD1 (5 bases). The germline CDR1 and CDR2 sequences are MNHNY and SVGAGI (reference sequence). V was shortened by 6 bases and J by 11 bases, with 13 bases between the two germline ends. The CDR3 runs 11 residues. CDR3 protein: CASSPSHRAFF. DNA of the CDR3: TGTGCCAGCAGCCCCTCCCACAGGGCTTTCTTT.

In this sample, this clonotype turned up many times. The V and J genes are TRBV30 and TRBJ1-5, with 9 bases matching TRBD1. Germline-derived CDR1 and CDR2 are GTSNPN and SVGIG (reference sequence). This CDR3 is built from 15 residues. After removal of 4 bases from V and 4 bases from J, the junction contained 8 bases not matched to a gene. CDR3 DNA: TGTGCCTGGACCAAAGGGACAGGGAGGAATCAGCCCCAGCATTTT. It translates to CAWTKGTGRNQPQHF.